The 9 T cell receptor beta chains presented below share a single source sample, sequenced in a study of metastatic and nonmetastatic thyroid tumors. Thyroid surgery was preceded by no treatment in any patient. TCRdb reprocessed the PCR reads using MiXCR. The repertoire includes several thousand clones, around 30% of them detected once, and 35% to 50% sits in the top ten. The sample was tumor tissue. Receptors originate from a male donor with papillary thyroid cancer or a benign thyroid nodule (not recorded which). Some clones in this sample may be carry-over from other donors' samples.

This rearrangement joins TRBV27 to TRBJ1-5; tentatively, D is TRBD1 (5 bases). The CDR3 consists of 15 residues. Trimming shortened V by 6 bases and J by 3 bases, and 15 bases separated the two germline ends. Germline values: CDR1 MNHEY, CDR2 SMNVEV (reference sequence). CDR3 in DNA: TGTGCCAGCAGCGGGGGATATTCTCCCAATCAGCCCCAGCATTTT. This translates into CASSGGYSPNQPQHF.

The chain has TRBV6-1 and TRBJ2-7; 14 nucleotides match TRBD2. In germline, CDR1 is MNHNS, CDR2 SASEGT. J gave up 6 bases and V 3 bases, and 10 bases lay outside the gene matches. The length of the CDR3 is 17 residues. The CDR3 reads CASSDGGLAGALVEQYF. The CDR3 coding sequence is TGTGCCAGCAGTGACGGGGGACTAGCGGGGGCCCTTGTCGAGCAGTACTTC.

The CDR3 DNA follows: TGTGCCAGCAGCTCGGGACTAGCAAACGGGGAGCTGTTTTTT. This codes for CASSSGLANGELFF. The rearrangement joins TRBV11-2 to TRBJ2-2; 9 nucleotides line up with TRBD2. With V trimmed by 4 bases and J by 7 bases, 4 bases remained unmatched. The germline V gene encodes CDR1 SGHAT and CDR2 FQNNGV. The CDR3 sequence is 14 residues long.

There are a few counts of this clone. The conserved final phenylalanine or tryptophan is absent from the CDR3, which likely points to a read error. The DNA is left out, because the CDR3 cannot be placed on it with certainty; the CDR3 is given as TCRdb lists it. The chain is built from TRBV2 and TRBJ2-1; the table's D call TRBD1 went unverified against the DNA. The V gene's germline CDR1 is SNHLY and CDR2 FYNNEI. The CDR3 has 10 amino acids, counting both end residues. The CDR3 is CASSEALRTG.

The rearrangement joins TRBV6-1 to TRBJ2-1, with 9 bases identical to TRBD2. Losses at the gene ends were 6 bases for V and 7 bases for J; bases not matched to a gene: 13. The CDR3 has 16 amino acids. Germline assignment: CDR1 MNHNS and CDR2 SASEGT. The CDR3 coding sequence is TGTGCCAGCAGGCAATCCCACCAGCGGGAGGAGAATGAGCAGTTCTTC. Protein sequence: CASRQSHQREENEQFF.

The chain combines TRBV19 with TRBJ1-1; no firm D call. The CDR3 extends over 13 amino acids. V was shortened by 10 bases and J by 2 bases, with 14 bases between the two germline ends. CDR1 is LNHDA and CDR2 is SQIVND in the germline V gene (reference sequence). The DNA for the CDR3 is TGTGCCACCAATAGCAAGATTAACACTGAAGCTTTCTTT. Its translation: CATNSKINTEAFF. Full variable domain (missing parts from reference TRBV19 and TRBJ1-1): DGGITQSPKYLFRKEGQNVTLSCEQNLNHDAMYWYRQDPGQGLRLIYYSQIVNDFQKGDIAEGYSVSREKKESFPLTVTSAQKNPTAFYLCATNSKINTEAFFGQGTRLTVV.

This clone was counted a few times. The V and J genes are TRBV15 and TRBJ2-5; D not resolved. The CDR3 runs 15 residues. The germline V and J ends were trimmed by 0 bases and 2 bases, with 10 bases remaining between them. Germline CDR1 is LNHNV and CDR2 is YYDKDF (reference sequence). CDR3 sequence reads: CATSRDFGRQETQYF. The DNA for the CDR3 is TGTGCCACCAGCAGAGATTTTGGGCGGCAAGAGACCCAGTACTTC.

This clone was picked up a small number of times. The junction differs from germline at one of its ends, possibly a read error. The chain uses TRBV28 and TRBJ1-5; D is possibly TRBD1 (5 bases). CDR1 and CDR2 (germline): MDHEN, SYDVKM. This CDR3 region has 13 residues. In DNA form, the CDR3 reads TGTACCAGAGGGACGGGTAGCAATCAGCCCCAGCATTTT. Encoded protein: CTRGTGSNQPQHF.

The CDR3, as DNA: TGTGCCAGCAGTACAACCGGGACAGGGCTTGTCTATGGCTACACCTTC. Translation: CASSTTGTGLVYGYTF. The V call is TRBV27, the J call TRBJ1-2; 9 nucleotides line up with TRBD1. The CDR3 has 16 amino acids. The germline V gene has CDR1 MNHEY and CDR2 SMNVEV (reference sequence). With 5 bases clipped from V and 4 bases from J, the junction kept 11 bases outside the gene matches.